These T cell receptor beta chains were read from a single sample in a study of T cells in Graves' hyperthyroidism and ophthalmopathy. TCRdb re-called the multiplex PCR reads with MiXCR, one entry per CDR3 protein. The profile covers about 510,000 distinct CDR3 sequences, with around 43% appearing a single time and about two fifths taken by the ten largest. Sequencing used peripheral blood or thyroid tissue (not recorded which). These receptors came from an adult woman with Graves' disease, either hyperthyroidism or ophthalmopathy (not recorded which). Each CDR3 is given with its conserved first and last residue. D genes are given only for firm matches. Expanded clones get a size class; other rows say once, few or many, or leave the size out.

D gene	V gene	clone size	J gene	CDR3 DNA	CDR3 protein
NA	TRBV29-1	NA	TRBJ2-2	TGCAGCGCTCTTCGGCGGAACACCGGGGAGCTGTTTTTT	CSALRRNTGELFF
NA	TRBV20-1	once	TRBJ2-7	TGCAGTGCTAGGGGACCCAATAACTATGAGCAGTACTTC	CSARGPNNYEQYF
NA	TRBV29-1	many	TRBJ2-5	TGCAGCGTTACTTTTCATGACGGAAACCAAGAGACCCAGTACTTC	CSVTFHDGNQETQYF
NA	TRBV2	NA	TRBJ1-1	TGTGCCAGCACGGGACTTTCGAACACTGAAGCTTTCTTT	CASTGLSNTEAFF
TRBD2	TRBV11-2	few	TRBJ2-3	TGTGCCAGCAGCTCGGGACTAGCTAAACTCACAGATACGCAGTATTTT	CASSSGLAKLTDTQYF
NA	TRBV7-9	many	TRBJ1-1	TGTGCCAGCAGCGAAGAAACAGGGAAGAACACTGAAGCTTTCTTT	CASSEETGKNTEAFF
NA	TRBV7-9	NA	TRBJ2-7	TGTGCCAGCAGCCCGAGGAATTACTACGAGCAGTACTTC	CASSPRNYYEQYF
TRBD1	TRBV20-1	NA	TRBJ1-1	TGCAGTGCTGGAGGACAGGAGTACACTGAAGCTTTCTTT	CSAGGQEYTEAFF
NA	TRBV5-1	NA	TRBJ2-6	TGCGCCAGCAGCCGGACGGATCAAGCGGCTGGGGCCAACGTCCTGACTTTC	CASSRTDQAAGANVLTF
NA	TRBV27	NA	TRBJ2-2	TGTGCCAGCAGTTTAGAGGACAACGGGGAGCTGTTTTTT	CASSLEDNGELFF
NA	TRBV6-5	NA	TRBJ2-7	TGTGCCAGCAGTTACAGAGCCGGGGAGTCCTACGAGCAGTACTTC	CASSYRAGESYEQYF
TRBD1	TRBV7-9	few	TRBJ2-7	TGTGCCAGCACCCAGGGGGTCTTTGACGAGCAGTACTTC	CASTQGVFDEQYF
NA	TRBV25-1	few	TRBJ1-2	TGTGCCAGCAGTGACAGGGGCGGCTACACCTTC	CASSDRGGYTF
TRBD1	TRBV10-3	once	TRBJ2-6	TGTGCCATCAGTGAAGATTGGACAGGGGGCGCGAGAGCCACTGAAGCTTTC	CAISEDWTGGARATEAF
TRBD1	TRBV29-1	once	TRBJ2-7	TGCAGCGTCTGGGGGGGACAGGGGGGGTTATTGTACTTC	CSVWGGQGGLLYF
NA	TRBV29-1	once	TRBJ1-4	TGCAGCGTTGGGGCCCACTCAGCTGAAAAACTGTTTTTT	CSVGAHSAEKLFF
NA	TRBV7-9	NA	TRBJ1-1	TGTGCCAGCAGCCTCCCGAATTCCGCTGGAGCTTTCTTT	CASSLPNSAGAFF
NA	TRBV7-2	few	TRBJ2-7	TGTGCCAGCAGTCACCCGACGGGGGAGCAGTACTTC	CASSHPTGEQYF
NA	TRBV4-1	few	TRBJ1-5	TGCGCCAGCAGCCAAGATCCCCCAGGGGCGTATCAGCCCCAGCATTTT	CASSQDPPGAYQPQHF
NA	TRBV20-1	once	TRBJ2-2	TGCAGTGCTAGAGATCGGGATCGTGGGGCGGCGAACACCGGGGAGCTGTCTTGG	CSARDRDRGAANTGELSW
NA	TRBV7-2	NA	TRBJ1-4	TGTGCCAGCAGCGGACGATCCGGGACACTGTTTTTT	CASSGRSGTLFF
NA	TRBV7-8	many	TRBJ1-5	TGTGCCAGCAGCTTAGTGAATAGCAATCAGCCCCAGCATTTT	CASSLVNSNQPQHF
TRBD1	TRBV20-1	many	TRBJ1-1	TGCAGTGCCGACACAGGGGGCCTAGAAGCTTTCTTT	CSADTGGLEAFF
TRBD1	TRBV7-9	many	TRBJ1-4	TGTGCCAGCACCGGGACAGAAAATGAAAAACTGTTTTTT	CASTGTENEKLFF
NA	TRBV7-9	NA	TRBJ1-1	TGTGCCAGCAGCTTAGGTGTGCTCACCCGTGAAGCTTTCTTT	CASSLGVLTREAFF
NA	TRBV10-2	once	TRBJ1-5	TGCGCCAGCAGTGAGTCTGGGATGTCATATCAGCCCCAGCATTTT	CASSESGMSYQPQHF
NA	TRBV4-3	NA	TRBJ2-2	TGCGCCAGCAGCCACCCCCAGGGAGGCACCGGGGAGCTGTTTTTT	CASSHPQGGTGELFF
NA	TRBV10-3	NA	TRBJ1-2	TGTGCCATCAGTGAGATGGGGTGGCAGGGCTACACCTTC	CAISEMGWQGYTF
NA	TRBV7-9	many	TRBJ1-1	TGTGCCAGCAGCTTAGTAATCGACACTGAAGCTTTCTTT	CASSLVIDTEAFF
TRBD1	TRBV19	NA	TRBJ1-5	TGTGCCAGTAGTATGGGACAGGCCGGGGGTCAGCCCCAGCATTTT	CASSMGQAGGQPQHF
TRBD1	TRBV20-1	many	TRBJ1-5	TGCAGTGCAAGAGGACAGGGGGCTAGTCAGCCCCAGCATTTT	CSARGQGASQPQHF
TRBD1	TRBV19	many	TRBJ1-2	TGTGCCAGTAGTATGGACAGGGGACAATATGGCTACACCTTC	CASSMDRGQYGYTF
NA	TRBV7-9	NA	TRBJ1-2	TGCGCCAGCAGCCAGATGGGCAGGGACACTAACTATGGCTACACCTTC	CASSQMGRDTNYGYTF
NA	TRBV2	many	TRBJ1-1	TGTGCCAGCACAAAGGGGTCGAGCACTGAAGCTTTCTTT	CASTKGSSTEAFF
NA	TRBV19	NA	TRBJ2-7	TGTGCCAGTAGTATCAGCGCGGGGGCTACCTACGAGCAGTACTTC	CASSISAGATYEQYF
NA	TRBV6-4	few	TRBJ2-6	TGTGCCAGCAGTGACTCCAGGTTTGGGGCCAACGTCCTGACTTTC	CASSDSRFGANVLTF
NA	TRBV15	NA	TRBJ1-1	TGTGCCACCAGCGTCGGGAACCCGGGGGAAGCTTTCTTT	CATSVGNPGEAFF
NA	TRBV5-1	few	TRBJ1-1	TGCGCCAGCTGCGAGGGACTGAACACTGAAGCTTTCTTT	CASCEGLNTEAFF
TRBD1	TRBV7-3	NA	TRBJ2-2	TGTGCTAGAAAGACAGGGAACGCCGGGGAGCTGTTTTTT	CARKTGNAGELFF
NA	TRBV9	NA	TRBJ1-2	TGTGCCAGCAGCGCTAGAGTGGGGGGGAAGCCTGATGGCTACACCTTC	CASSARVGGKPDGYTF
NA	TRBV29-1	NA	TRBJ2-2	TGCAGCACACCAGAAGAGAGCGGGGAGCTGTTTTTT	CSTPEESGELFF
TRBD1	TRBV29-1	few	TRBJ2-5	TGCAGCGGCCTTGGACAGGGGCAAGAGACCCAGTACTTC	CSGLGQGQETQYF
TRBD2	TRBV20-1	many	TRBJ2-7	TGCAGCGCTGTCCCTAGCGGTTCCTACGAGCAGTACTTC	CSAVPSGSYEQYF
NA	TRBV7-9	few	TRBJ2-7	TGTGCCAGCAGCCAAGAACCCTCGGGTCGAGAGCAGTACTTC	CASSQEPSGREQYF
TRBD1	TRBV10-1	NA	TRBJ2-5	TGCGCCAGCAGTGAGGGGGGGACAGGGAGTGCGGAAGAGACCCAGTACTTC	CASSEGGTGSAEETQYF
NA	TRBV30	NA	TRBJ1-5	TGTGCCTGGAGTACGGATAGCAATCAGCCCCAGCATTTT	CAWSTDSNQPQHF
NA	TRBV20-1	NA	TRBJ1-1	TGCAGTGCTAGCCGGTACTCTGAAGCTTTCTTT	CSASRYSEAFF
NA	TRBV10-3	NA	TRBJ2-7	TGTGCCATCAGTTTCAAGCCCAGGGATTACGAGCAGTACTTC	CAISFKPRDYEQYF
NA	TRBV2	NA	TRBJ2-2	TGTGCCAGCAGTGAAGCAAAGAGTGATGGGGAGCTGTTTTTT	CASSEAKSDGELFF
TRBD1	TRBV10-3	many	TRBJ2-7	TGTGCCACCACGGACAGGGGCCTCTCCTACGAGCAGTACTTC	CATTDRGLSYEQYF
NA	TRBV19	NA	TRBJ1-5	TGTGCCAGTATGACTCCCGGGGGGGCTCAGCCCCAGCATTTT	CASMTPGGAQPQHF
TRBD1	TRBV12-3/TRBV12-4	NA	TRBJ1-1	TGTGCCAGCAGTTTAGTACAGGGGGCATCTGAAGCTTTCTTT	CASSLVQGASEAFF
NA	TRBV2	NA	TRBJ1-5	TGTGCCAGCTTAGCGGGAGGAGAGACCCAGCATTTT	CASLAGGETQHF
NA	TRBV29-1	NA	TRBJ2-7	TGCAGCGCCACGGGCGCCTTTGAGGTCGAGCAGTACTTC	CSATGAFEVEQYF
NA	TRBV20-1	NA	TRBJ1-5	TGCAGTGCTAAAGGAAATCAGCCCCAGCATTTT	CSAKGNQPQHF
NA	TRBV2	NA	TRBJ1-1	TGTGCCAGCAGGGGAACAGGGTGGAACACTGAAGCTTTCTTT	CASRGTGWNTEAFF